This T cell receptor (beta chain) is drawn from a study of radiotherapy plus CTLA-4 blockade in lung cancer. Remarks on this clone: The target antigen is unknown.

Sequencing used immunoSEQ multiplex PCR; TCRdb keeps in-frame clones, though not all of them. Of approximately 72,000 clones in the sample, around 73% were seen once. Germline values: CDR1 SGDLS, CDR2 YYNGEE. With 0 bases removed from V and 0 bases from J, the gap between germline ends came to 8 bases. The CDR3 runs 15 residues. Whole-study findings and limits: Radiotherapy with ipilimumab was followed by blood expansion of tumor-derived clones. Early blood T cell clone dynamics reportedly forecast response best, with interferon-beta.

The chain has TRBV9 and TRBJ2-3; a weak D match, TRBD1 (6 bases). The receptor was isolated from a human donor with non-small cell lung cancer who had a complete response to radiotherapy plus ipilimumab. Sequenced here: peripheral blood, sampled from a patient treated with radiotherapy plus ipilimumab. The CDR3 here is CASSVGGQSTDTQYF. The CDR3 region has the DNA TGTGCCAGCAGCGTAGGAGGACAGAGCACAGATACGCAGTATTTT.